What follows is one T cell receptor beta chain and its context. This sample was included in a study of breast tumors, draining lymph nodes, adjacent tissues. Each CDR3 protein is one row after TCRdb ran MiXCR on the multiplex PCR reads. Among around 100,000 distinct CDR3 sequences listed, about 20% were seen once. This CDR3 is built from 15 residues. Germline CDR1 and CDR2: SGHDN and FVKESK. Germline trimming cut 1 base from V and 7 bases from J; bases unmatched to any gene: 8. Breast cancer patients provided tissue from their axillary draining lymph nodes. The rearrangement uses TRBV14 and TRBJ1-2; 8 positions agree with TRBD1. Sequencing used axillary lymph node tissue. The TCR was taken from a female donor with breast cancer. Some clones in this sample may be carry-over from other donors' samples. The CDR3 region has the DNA TGTGCCAGCAGCCAAGCCGCAGGGGGCGCCGGTGGCTACACCTTC. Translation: CASSQAAGGAGGYTF.